What follows are 29 T cell receptor beta chains derived from one specimen sequenced in a study of vaccination effects on CD4 cells after COVID-19. TCRdb keeps only in-frame clones here, not all; method: immunoSEQ multiplex PCR. This table has roughly 30,000 clones, around 69% appearing once. Researchers isolated CD4+ T cells once 9 to 11 days of culture had elapsed. Participants received two doses of either the BNT162b2 or mRNA-1273 vaccine. Antigen specificity for these receptors is unknown. This material consisted of CD4+ T cells from PBMCs cultured without peptide, taken after COVID-19 vaccination. The receptors were sampled from a human donor who received a COVID-19 vaccine.

The CDR3 DNA reads TGCGCCAGCAGCCCGGGGGGGGTGTTGAACACTGAAGCTTTCTTT. This gives the protein CASSPGGVLNTEAFF. This sequence joins TRBV5-1 and TRBJ1-1, with a possible D match to TRBD1 (5 bases). This CDR3 comprises 15 residues. Germline CDR1 SGHRS, CDR2 YFSETQ. Trimming left V 4 bases short and J 0 bases short, with 13 bases between.

The J gene is TRBJ1-3, the V gene TRBV7-8; the D gene is possibly TRBD1 (6 bases). Germline V gene sequence: CDR1 SGHVS, CDR2 FQNEAQ. The V end lost 0 bases, the J end lost 8 bases, and 23 bases lay between the germline ends. This CDR3 is built from 18 residues. CDR3 sequence: CASSLATVGGQLRDTIYF. In nucleotides, the CDR3 is TGTGCCAGCAGCTTAGCCACGGTGGGGGGCCAACTCCGGGACACCATATATTTT.

V gene TRBV11-2 combines with J gene TRBJ2-7; D call uncertain. Looked up from germline, CDR1 is SGHAT and CDR2 is FQNNGV. The length of the CDR3 is 15 residues. Trimming took off 4 bases at V and 1 base at J, with 14 bases between the two ends. In DNA form, the CDR3 reads TGTGCCAGCAGCTCACTCACCGGACGGTCCTACGAGCAGTACTTC. Encoded protein: CASSSLTGRSYEQYF.

The gene calls are TRBV5-1 and TRBJ2-4; weak D call: TRBD1 (6 bases). V gave up 4 bases and J gave up 3 bases, with 11 bases separating them. This CDR3 is 14 amino acids long. Germline-derived CDR1 and CDR2 are SGHRS and YFSETQ. The CDR3 DNA reads TGCGCCAGCAGCCGACAGGAGATCAAAAACATTCAGTACTTC. Translated: CASSRQEIKNIQYF.

CDR3 bases: TGTGCCAGCAGTACCGGACAGGGGACACCCCTCCACTTT. Amino acids: CASSTGQGTPLHF. This chain joins TRBV2 and TRBJ1-6; 9 bases agree with TRBD1. With V trimmed by 5 bases and J by 11 bases, 4 bases remained unmatched. CDR1 and CDR2 (germline): SNHLY, FYNNEI. The CDR3 has 13 residues.

There are a few counts of this clone. The chain joins TRBV4-1 to TRBJ2-5; the match to TRBD1 covers 8 bases. Trimming removed 0 bases from V and 5 bases from J; junction bases left unmatched: 8. Looked up from germline, CDR1 is MGHRA and CDR2 is YSYEKL. CDR3 length: 16 residues. The CDR3 spells CASSQDSRGRRETQYF. Here the CDR3 DNA reads TGCGCCAGCAGCCAAGATAGCAGGGGGCGCCGGGAGACCCAGTACTTC.

V is TRBV28 and J is TRBJ1-2, with D possibly being TRBD1 (5 bases). The CDR3 is 15 residues long. The V and J ends lost 7 bases and 4 bases respectively, with 19 bases between them. Germline CDR1 reads MDHEN; CDR2 reads SYDVKM. CDR3 DNA: TGTGCCAGCACCGGATTGGAGGGGCATTCCTATGGCTACACCTTC. This codes for CASTGLEGHSYGYTF.

The chain links TRBV7-2 to TRBJ2-7, with no clear D. The CDR3 contains 14 residues. CDR1 SGHTA and CDR2 FQGNSA come from the germline V gene. V lost 5 bases, J lost 3 bases, and 14 bases lay in between. CDR3 DNA sequence: TGTGCCAGCAGCCCCCGGACGGAACGCTACGAGCAGTACTTC. It codes for CASSPRTERYEQYF. The complete variable domain, with remaining parts taken from reference TRBV7-2 and TRBJ2-7, reads GAGVSQSPSNKVTEKGKDVELRCDPISGHTALYWYRQSLGQGLEFLIYFQGNSAPDKSGLPSDRFSAERTGGSVSTLTIQRTQQEDSAVYLCASSPRTERYEQYFGPGTRLTVT.

The chain links TRBV19 to TRBJ1-3; D is ambiguous. The length of the CDR3 is 12 residues. The V gene's germline CDR1 is LNHDA and CDR2 SQIVND (reference sequence). V was pared by 3 bases and J by 6 bases, with 6 bases between. In nucleotides, the CDR3 is TGTGCCAGTAGTATCGGAGAAAACACCATATATTTT. Residues: CASSIGENTIYF.

The chain is built from TRBV7-9 and TRBJ2-7, with D possibly matching TRBD2 (5 bases). There are 14 residues in the CDR3. V was shortened by 5 bases and J by 1 base, with 12 bases between the two germline ends. Germline V gene sequence: CDR1 SEHNR, CDR2 FQNEAQ (reference sequence). The CDR3 nucleotides read TGTGCCAGCAGCCCCAGAGCGGATTCCTACGAGCAGTACTTC. Its translation: CASSPRADSYEQYF.

This rearrangement joins TRBV6-2 or TRBV6-3 to TRBJ2-5; D is ambiguous. This CDR3 is built from 11 residues. In germline, CDR1 is MNHEY, CDR2 SVGEGT. Trimming took 6 bases from V and 6 from J, leaving 8 bases between them. Written as DNA, the CDR3 is TGTGCCAGCAGCCGCTCCCAGACCCAGTACTTC. Translating it yields CASSRSQTQYF.

V usage is TRBV7-2 and J usage is TRBJ1-1, with 7 bases aligning to TRBD1. Germline CDR1 and CDR2: SGHTA and FQGNSA. The CDR3 has 14 amino acids. With V trimmed by 1 base and J by 5 bases, 4 bases remained unmatched. CDR3 sequence reads: CASSLGQGRTEAFF. In DNA, the CDR3 is TGTGCCAGCAGCTTAGGACAGGGCCGTACTGAAGCTTTCTTT.

This clone is a singleton in its sample. V is TRBV19 and J is TRBJ1-3, with D uncertain. V dropped 4 bases and J dropped 0 bases, with 19 bases sitting between them. Germline V gene sequence: CDR1 LNHDA, CDR2 SQIVND (reference sequence). The CDR3 extends over 18 amino acids. CDR3 DNA: TGTGCCAGTAGTACCACAGCTCTCAGTCTTCTCTCTGGAAACACCATATATTTT. This sequence encodes CASSTTALSLLSGNTIYF.

The chain employs TRBV30 and TRBJ1-5, with D possibly matching TRBD1 (5 bases). The CDR3 covers 13 residues. The germline V gene has CDR1 GTSNPN and CDR2 SVGIG (reference sequence). V dropped 0 bases and J dropped 6 bases, with 9 bases sitting between them. In DNA, the CDR3 is TGTGCCTGGAGTGTGGCAGGGAGTCAGCCCCAGCATTTT. The encoded protein is CAWSVAGSQPQHF.

The CDR3 DNA reads TGTGCCAGCAGCCAAGATCTAAGCGGGACTAGCAATCCCAAAAACATTCAGTACTTC. Translating gives CASSQDLSGTSNPKNIQYF. This chain joins TRBV3-1 (or the pseudogene TRBV3-2) and TRBJ2-4; TRBD2 matches 9 bases. The ends lost 0 bases at V and 2 bases at J; junction bases unmatched: 11. The CDR3 is made up of 19 amino acids. Germline V gene sequence: CDR1 LGHDT, CDR2 YNNKEL (reference sequence).

The V gene is TRBV20-1, the J gene TRBJ2-5; D is unresolved. The CDR3 length is 11 residues. The V end was cut by 4 bases, the J end by 9 bases, with 12 bases between. Germline V gives CDR1 DFQATT, CDR2 SNEGSKA (reference sequence). CDR3 loop: CSATPWRAQYF. The CDR3 DNA reads TGCAGTGCTACGCCGTGGCGAGCCCAGTACTTC.

The V gene is TRBV6-5, the J gene TRBJ1-2, with 7 bases aligning to TRBD1. The CDR3 runs 16 residues. V shed 2 bases, J shed 0 bases, and the junction held 6 bases outside the gene matches. Germline lookup yields CDR1 MNHEY and CDR2 SVGAGI. CDR3 in DNA: TGTGCCAGCAGTTACAGGACAGGCCTTTCTAACTATGGCTACACCTTC. This sequence encodes CASSYRTGLSNYGYTF.

This clone appeared a few times. This chain links TRBV18 with TRBJ1-5; no clear D gene. The CDR3 consists of 14 residues. Trimming shortened V by 2 bases and J by 4 bases, and 9 bases separated the two germline ends. Germline values: CDR1 KGHSH, CDR2 LQKENI. The DNA for the CDR3 is TGTGCCAGCTCACCATCGGGCAGAAATCAGCCCCAGCATTTT. It encodes CASSPSGRNQPQHF.

The rearrangement links TRBV7-9 to TRBJ1-1; no definite D call. The CDR3 consists of 12 residues. Trimming took 5 bases from V and 5 from J, leaving 9 bases between them. The germline gives CDR1 SEHNR, CDR2 FQNEAQ (reference sequence). CDR3 in DNA: TGTGCCAGCAGCCTACTGGGGACTGAAGCTTTCTTT. It specifies CASSLLGTEAFF.

This clone is labeled as medium-sized. The genes are TRBV30 and TRBJ1-2, with TRBD1 as a possible D gene (6 bases). The germline gives CDR1 GTSNPN, CDR2 SVGIG (reference sequence). The CDR3 contains 13 residues. V was cut by 0 bases and J by 4 bases, with 9 bases left in between. CDR3 sequence: CAWSVKGGYGYTF. The CDR3 DNA reads as TGTGCCTGGAGTGTAAAGGGGGGCTATGGCTACACCTTC.

This clone was counted a few times. The chain couples TRBV5-1 to TRBJ2-2, with 14 bases matching TRBD2. The CDR3 runs to 16 residues. J was trimmed by 5 bases and V by 9 bases; bases with no gene match: 9. CDR1 and CDR2 (germline): SGHRS, YFSETQ. DNA for the CDR3: TGCGCCACCACCATGGGACTAGCGGGAGTTACCGGGGAGCTGTTTTTT. Protein product: CATTMGLAGVTGELFF.

About this clone: A junction end diverges from the germline sequence, so it may reflect a read error. This chain uses TRBV5-6 with TRBJ1-2; weak D call: TRBD1 (6 bases). The germline V gene encodes CDR1 SGHDT and CDR2 YYEEEE. There are 15 residues in the CDR3. The CDR3 is CASSLGGGGNYGYTF. The CDR3 DNA sequence: TGTGCCAGCAGTTTGGGAGGAGGGGGTAACTATGGCTACACCTTC.

The V call is TRBV6-5, the J call TRBJ2-4, with TRBD1 as a possible D gene (7 bases). The CDR3 extends over 13 amino acids. Trimming cost V 6 bases and J 6 bases, with 12 bases left between them. CDR1 is MNHEY, CDR2 SVGAGI, per germline. This chain's CDR3 is CASSAGQTNIQYF. The CDR3 DNA sequence: TGTGCCAGCAGCGCGGGACAGACAAACATTCAGTACTTC.

The J gene is TRBJ1-1, the V gene TRBV12-3 or TRBV12-4; perhaps TRBD1 as D (5 bases). V lost 5 bases, J lost 0 bases, and 7 bases lay in between. The CDR3 length is 13 residues. The CDR3 protein is CASSPGVNTEAFF. The CDR3 DNA sequence: TGTGCCAGCAGTCCGGGGGTGAACACTGAAGCTTTCTTT.

V gene TRBV10-3 combines with J gene TRBJ2-1; no firm D call. Trimming took off 3 bases at V and 6 bases at J, with 6 bases between the two ends. Germline CDR1 is ENHRY and CDR2 is SYGVKD. The length of the CDR3 is 12 residues. CDR3 DNA: TGTGCCATCAGTGAACCGGCCAATGAGCAGTTCTTC. This translates into CAISEPANEQFF.

V and J are TRBV11-2 and TRBJ2-1; D is tentatively TRBD1 or TRBD2 (6 bases each). This CDR3 spans 19 amino acids. Germline V gene sequence: CDR1 SGHAT, CDR2 FQNNGV. V was shortened by 5 bases and J by 1 base, with 24 bases between the two germline ends. CDR3 coding DNA: TGTGCCAGCAGCGCCTTACAGGGCGGCTTGGGGAGGTCCTACAATGAGCAGTTCTTC. It encodes CASSALQGGLGRSYNEQFF.

The V gene is TRBV30, the J gene TRBJ1-2; the D is unclear. Germline CDR1 is GTSNPN and CDR2 is SVGIG (reference sequence). V lost 0 bases and J 3 bases, leaving 14 bases between the germline ends. The CDR3 runs 15 residues. The CDR3 nucleotides read TGTGCCTGGAGTGTACGGCGTCGATTCGACTATGGCTACACCTTC. Its translation is CAWSVRRRFDYGYTF. Variable domain in full (rest from reference TRBV30 and TRBJ1-2): SQTIHQWPATLVQPVGSPLSLECTVEGTSNPNLYWYRQAAGRGLQLLFYSVGIGQISSEVPQNLSASRPQDRQFILSSKKLLLSDSGFYLCAWSVRRRFDYGYTFGSGTRLTVV.

The chain couples TRBV5-1 to TRBJ2-2; 7 bases match TRBD2. V lost 2 bases to trimming and J lost 2 bases; unmatched junction nucleotides: 3. The CDR3 covers 15 residues. Germline loops: CDR1 SGHRS, CDR2 YFSETQ. CDR3 loop: CASSFSSGNTGELFF. Here the CDR3 DNA reads TGCGCCAGCAGCTTTTCTAGCGGCAACACCGGGGAGCTGTTTTTT.

This clone was counted a few times. DNA for the CDR3: TGCAGTGCTAGTGGGAGGTATGGCTACACCTTC. It yields the protein CSASGRYGYTF. This chain uses TRBV20-1 with TRBJ1-2; the D is unclear. The CDR3 runs 11 residues. The V gene's germline CDR1 is DFQATT and CDR2 SNEGSKA (reference sequence). V lost 3 bases and J lost 5, with 7 bases in between.